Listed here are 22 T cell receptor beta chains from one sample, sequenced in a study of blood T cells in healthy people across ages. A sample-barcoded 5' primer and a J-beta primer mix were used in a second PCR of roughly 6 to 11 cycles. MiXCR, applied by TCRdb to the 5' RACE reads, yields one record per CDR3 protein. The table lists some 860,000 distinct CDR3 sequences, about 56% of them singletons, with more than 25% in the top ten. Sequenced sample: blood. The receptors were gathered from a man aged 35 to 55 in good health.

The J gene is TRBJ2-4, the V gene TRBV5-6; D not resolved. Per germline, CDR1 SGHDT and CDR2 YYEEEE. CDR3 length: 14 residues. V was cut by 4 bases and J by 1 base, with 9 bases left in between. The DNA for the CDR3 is TGTGCCAGCAGCCTGAAGATGGCCAAAAACATTCAGTACTTC. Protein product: CASSLKMAKNIQYF. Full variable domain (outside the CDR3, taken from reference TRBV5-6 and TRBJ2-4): DAGVTQSPTHLIKTRGQQVTLRCSPKSGHDTVSWYQQALGQGPQFIFQYYEEEERQRGNFPDRFSGHQFPNYSSELNVNALLLGDSALYLCASSLKMAKNIQYFGAGTRLSVL.

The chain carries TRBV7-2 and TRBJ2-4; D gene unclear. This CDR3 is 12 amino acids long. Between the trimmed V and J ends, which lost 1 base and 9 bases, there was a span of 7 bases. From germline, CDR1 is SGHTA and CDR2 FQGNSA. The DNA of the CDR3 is TGTGCCAGCAGCTTAGGCTTGTCCATTCAGTACTTC. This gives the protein CASSLGLSIQYF.

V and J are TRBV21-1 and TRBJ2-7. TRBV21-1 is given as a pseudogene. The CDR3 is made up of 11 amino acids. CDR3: CARQNSVEQYF. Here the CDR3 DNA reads TGTGCCAGACAAAATTCCGTCGAGCAGTACTTC.

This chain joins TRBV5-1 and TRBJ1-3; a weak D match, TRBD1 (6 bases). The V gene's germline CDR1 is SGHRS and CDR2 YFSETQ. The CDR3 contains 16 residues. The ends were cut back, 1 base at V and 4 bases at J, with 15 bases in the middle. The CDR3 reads CASSLSPGAKGNTIYF. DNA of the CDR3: TGCGCCAGCAGCTTGTCCCCGGGGGCAAAAGGAAACACCATATATTTT.

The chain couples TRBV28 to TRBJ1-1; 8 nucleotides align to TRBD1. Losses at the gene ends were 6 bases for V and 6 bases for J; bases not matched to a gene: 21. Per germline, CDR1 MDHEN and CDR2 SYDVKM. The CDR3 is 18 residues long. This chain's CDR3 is CASRLEEWRPRGRPEAFF. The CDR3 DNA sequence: TGTGCCAGCAGACTAGAGGAGTGGAGACCCAGGGGGCGGCCTGAAGCTTTCTTT.

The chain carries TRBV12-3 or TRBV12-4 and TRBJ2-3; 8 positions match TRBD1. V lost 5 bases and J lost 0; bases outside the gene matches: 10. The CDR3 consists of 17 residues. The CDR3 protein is CASSPSGQGTSTDTQYF. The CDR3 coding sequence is TGTGCCAGCAGTCCGTCAGGACAGGGAACTAGCACAGATACGCAGTATTTT.

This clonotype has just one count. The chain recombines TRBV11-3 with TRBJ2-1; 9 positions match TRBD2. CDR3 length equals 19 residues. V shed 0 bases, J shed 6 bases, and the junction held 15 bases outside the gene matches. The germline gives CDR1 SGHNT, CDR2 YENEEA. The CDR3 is CASSLDRHSTGTSLNEQFF. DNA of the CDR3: TGTGCCAGCAGCTTAGATCGCCATAGTACCGGGACTAGCCTCAATGAGCAGTTCTTC.

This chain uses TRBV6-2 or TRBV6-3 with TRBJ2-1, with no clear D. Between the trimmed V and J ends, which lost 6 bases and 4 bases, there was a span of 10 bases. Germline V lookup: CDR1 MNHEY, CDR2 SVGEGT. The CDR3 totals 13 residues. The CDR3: CASRIGLYNEQFF. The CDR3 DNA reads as TGTGCCAGCAGAATTGGCTTGTACAATGAGCAGTTCTTC.

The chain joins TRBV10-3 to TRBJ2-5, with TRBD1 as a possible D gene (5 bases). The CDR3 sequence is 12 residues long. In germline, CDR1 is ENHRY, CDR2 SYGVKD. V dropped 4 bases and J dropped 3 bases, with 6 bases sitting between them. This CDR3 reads CAISVTEETQYF. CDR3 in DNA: TGTGCCATCAGTGTGACAGAAGAGACCCAGTACTTC.

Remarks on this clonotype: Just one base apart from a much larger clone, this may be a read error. The DNA for the CDR3 is TGCAGTGCTAGCTCTGGAGGACAGTGGCGGGTGGGCAATCAGCCCCGGCATTTT. Protein: CSASSGGQWRVGNQPRHF. This chain uses TRBV20-1 with TRBJ1-5; tentative D call: TRBD1 (6 bases). Germline lookup yields CDR1 DFQATT and CDR2 SNEGSKA (reference sequence). This CDR3 spans 18 amino acids.

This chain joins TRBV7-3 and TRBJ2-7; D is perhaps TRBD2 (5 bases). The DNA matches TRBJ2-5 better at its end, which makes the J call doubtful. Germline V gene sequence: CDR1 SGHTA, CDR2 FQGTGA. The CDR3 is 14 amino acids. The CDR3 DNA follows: TGTGCCAGCAGCGCGACGGCGGGTACAGAGACCCAGTACTTC. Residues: CASSATAGTETQYF.

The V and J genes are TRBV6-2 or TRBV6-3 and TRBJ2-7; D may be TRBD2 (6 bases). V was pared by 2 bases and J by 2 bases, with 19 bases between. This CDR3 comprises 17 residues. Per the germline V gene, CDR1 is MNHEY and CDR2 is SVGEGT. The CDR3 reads CASSYPLSASETYEQYF. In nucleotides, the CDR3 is TGTGCCAGCAGTTACCCCCTATCGGCTAGCGAGACCTACGAGCAGTACTTC.

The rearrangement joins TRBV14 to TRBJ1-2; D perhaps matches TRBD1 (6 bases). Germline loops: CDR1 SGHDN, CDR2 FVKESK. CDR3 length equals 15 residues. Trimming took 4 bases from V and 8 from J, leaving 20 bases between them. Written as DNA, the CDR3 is TGTGCCAGCAGCCCAGCACCGACAGGCGCCGGGGGCTACACCTTC. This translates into CASSPAPTGAGGYTF.

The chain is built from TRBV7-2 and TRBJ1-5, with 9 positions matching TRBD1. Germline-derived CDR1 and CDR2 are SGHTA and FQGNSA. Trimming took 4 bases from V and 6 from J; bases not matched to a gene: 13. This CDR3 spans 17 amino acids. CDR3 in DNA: TGTGCCAGCAGCTCGCCGGACAGGGGCGCAGATGGTCAGCCCCAGCATTTT. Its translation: CASSSPDRGADGQPQHF. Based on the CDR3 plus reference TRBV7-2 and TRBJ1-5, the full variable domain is GAGVSQSPSNKVTEKGKDVELRCDPISGHTALYWYRQSLGQGLEFLIYFQGNSAPDKSGLPSDRFSAERTGGSVSTLTIQRTQQEDSAVYLCASSSPDRGADGQPQHFGDGTRLSIL.

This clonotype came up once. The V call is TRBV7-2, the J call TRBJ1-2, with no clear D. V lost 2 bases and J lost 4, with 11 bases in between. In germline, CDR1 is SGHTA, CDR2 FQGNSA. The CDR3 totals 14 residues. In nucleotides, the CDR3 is TGTGCCAGCAGCTTAAAATTAGAAGGCTATGGCTACACCTTC. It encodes CASSLKLEGYGYTF.

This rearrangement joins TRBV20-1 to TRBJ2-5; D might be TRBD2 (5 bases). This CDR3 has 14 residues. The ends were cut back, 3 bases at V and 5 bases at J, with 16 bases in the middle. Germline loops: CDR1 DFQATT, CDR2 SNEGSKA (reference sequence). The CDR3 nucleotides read TGCAGTGCTAGGGAAAACGGGCGCGGGGAGACCCAGTACTTC. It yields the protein CSARENGRGETQYF.

CDR3 sequence reads: CASRAQGADTQYF. Here the CDR3 DNA reads TGCGCCAGCAGAGCCCAGGGGGCAGATACGCAGTATTTT. This rearrangement joins TRBV4-1 to TRBJ2-3, with 7 nucleotides matching TRBD1. Germline CDR1 MGHRA, CDR2 YSYEKL. Trimming cost V 6 bases and J 4 bases; bases outside gene matches: 4. The CDR3 is made up of 13 amino acids.

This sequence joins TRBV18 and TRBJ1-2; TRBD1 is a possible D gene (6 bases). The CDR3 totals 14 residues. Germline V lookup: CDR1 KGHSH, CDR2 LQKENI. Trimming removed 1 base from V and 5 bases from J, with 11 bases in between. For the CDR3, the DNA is TGTGCCAGCTCACCACAGGGGGTCCCTTATGGCTACACCTTC. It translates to CASSPQGVPYGYTF. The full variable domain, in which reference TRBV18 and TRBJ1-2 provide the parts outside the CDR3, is NAGVMQNPRHLVRRRGQEARLRCSPMKGHSHVYWYRQLPEEGLKFMVYLQKENIIDESGMPKERFSAEFPKEGPSILRIQQVVRGDSAAYFCASSPQGVPYGYTFGSGTRLTVV.

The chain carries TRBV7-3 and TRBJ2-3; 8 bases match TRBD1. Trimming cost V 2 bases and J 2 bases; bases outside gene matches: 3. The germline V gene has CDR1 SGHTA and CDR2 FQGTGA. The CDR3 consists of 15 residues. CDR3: CASSLGGQATDTQYF. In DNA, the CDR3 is TGTGCCAGCAGCTTAGGGGGACAGGCCACAGATACGCAGTATTTT. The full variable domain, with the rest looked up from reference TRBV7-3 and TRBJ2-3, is GAGVSQTPSNKVTEKGKYVELRCDPISGHTALYWYRQSLGQGPEFLIYFQGTGAADDSGLPNDRFFAVRPEGSVSTLKIQRTERGDSAVYLCASSLGGQATDTQYFGPGTRLTVL.

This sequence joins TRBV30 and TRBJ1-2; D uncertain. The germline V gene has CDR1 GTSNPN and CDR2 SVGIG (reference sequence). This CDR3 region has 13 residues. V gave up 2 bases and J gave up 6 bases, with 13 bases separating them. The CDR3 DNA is TGTGCCTGGAGTTTCAGGACCGGGGATGGCTACACCTTC. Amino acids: CAWSFRTGDGYTF.

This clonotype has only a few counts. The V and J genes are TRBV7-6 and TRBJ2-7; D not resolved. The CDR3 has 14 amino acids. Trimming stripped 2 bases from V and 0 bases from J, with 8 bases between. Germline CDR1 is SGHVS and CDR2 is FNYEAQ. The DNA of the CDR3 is TGTGCCAGCAGCTTAAACCCGAGCTCCTACGAGCAGTACTTC. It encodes CASSLNPSSYEQYF.

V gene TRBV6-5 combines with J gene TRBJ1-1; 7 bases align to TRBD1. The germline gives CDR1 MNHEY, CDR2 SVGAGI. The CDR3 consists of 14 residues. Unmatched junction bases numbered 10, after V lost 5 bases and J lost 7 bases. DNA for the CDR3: TGTGCCAGCAGTGACCTACAGGGGTCCGGTGAAGCTTTCTTT. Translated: CASSDLQGSGEAFF.